Each of the 8 T cell receptor beta chains below was sequenced from the same sample in a study of blood T cell repertoires in COVID-19. Here immunoSEQ multiplex PCR was the method, and the copy in TCRdb shows in-frame clones only, minus some. The profile covers under 70,000 clones, with approximately 79% appearing a single time and roughly 20% taken by the ten largest. The sample taken for sequencing was peripheral blood. Receptors were obtained from an elderly woman with active or convalescent COVID-19.

This clone was picked up one time. The V call is TRBV29-1, the J call TRBJ2-3; 12 bases map to TRBD2. The germline CDR1 and CDR2 sequences are SQVTM and ANQGSEA. V was clipped by 4 bases and J by 7 bases; unmatched bases: 9. This CDR3 is 15 amino acids long. The CDR3 reads CSVVALAGGPNTQYF. The CDR3 DNA reads as TGCAGCGTTGTGGCTCTAGCGGGGGGGCCAAATACGCAGTATTTT.

The V and J genes are TRBV2 and TRBJ2-7; D gene uncertain. The CDR3 is made up of 14 amino acids. V dropped 6 bases and J dropped 1 base, with 13 bases sitting between them. Germline V gene lookup returns CDR1 SNHLY and CDR2 FYNNEI. CDR3: CASSQNPPSYEQYF. CDR3 in DNA: TGTGCCAGCAGCCAGAATCCTCCTTCCTACGAGCAGTACTTC.

The chain is built from TRBV12-3 or TRBV12-4 and TRBJ2-7; D not certain. This CDR3 has 12 amino acids. Trimming removed 1 base from V and 4 bases from J, with 5 bases in between. The CDR3 is CASSLVTYEQYF. The CDR3 region has the DNA TGTGCCAGCAGTTTAGTAACTTACGAGCAGTACTTC.

This clone came up once. The chain joins TRBV7-7 to TRBJ2-3; 8 nucleotides agree with TRBD2. The germline V gene encodes CDR1 SSHAT and CDR2 FNYEAQ (reference sequence). The CDR3 spans 15 residues. J lost 1 base, V lost 3 bases, and 3 bases had no gene match. CDR3 bases: TGTGCCAGCAGCTTGGGTAGCGGGGGCACAGATACGCAGTATTTT. Translation: CASSLGSGGTDTQYF.

The V gene is TRBV19, the J gene TRBJ2-1; 9 bases align to TRBD1. The germline V gene has CDR1 LNHDA and CDR2 SQIVND (reference sequence). The CDR3 sequence is 18 residues long. Unmatched junction bases numbered 14, after V lost 4 bases and J lost 4 bases. The CDR3 coding sequence is TGTGCCAGTAGTACTCCCGGGACAGGGCTCCCGGGATACAATGAGCAGTTCTTC. It specifies CASSTPGTGLPGYNEQFF.

The rearrangement uses TRBV11-2 and TRBJ2-5; TRBD2 aligns across 14 bases. Trimming cost V 6 bases and J 2 bases; bases outside gene matches: 5. CDR1 and CDR2 from the germline V gene are SGHAT and FQNNGV. The CDR3 totals 16 residues. The CDR3 DNA reads as TGTGCCAGCAGACCAGGACTAGCGGGGGGACAAGAGACCCAGTACTTC. It is translated as CASRPGLAGGQETQYF.

The chain employs TRBV7-8 and TRBJ2-3, with 8 bases matching TRBD2. The length of the CDR3 is 15 residues. The junction had 15 bases not matched to a gene; V was cut back by 6 bases and J by 10 bases. Germline V lookup: CDR1 SGHVS, CDR2 FQNEAQ. The CDR3 is CASRPTGTSSSPQYF. CDR3 nucleotide sequence: TGTGCCAGCAGGCCTACCGGGACTAGTTCGTCTCCGCAGTATTTT. Full variable domain (missing parts from reference TRBV7-8 and TRBJ2-3): GAGVSQSPRYKVAKRGQDVALRCDPISGHVSLFWYQQALGQGPEFLTYFQNEAQLDKSGLPSDRFFAERPEGSVSTLKIQRTQQEDSAVYLCASRPTGTSSSPQYFGPGTRLTVL.

This chain joins TRBV7-2 and TRBJ2-7; TRBD1 matches at 9 bases. This CDR3 contains 13 residues. V lost 4 bases to trimming and J lost 6 bases; unmatched junction nucleotides: 4. Per the germline V gene, CDR1 is SGHTA and CDR2 is FQGNSA. The CDR3 nucleotides are TGTGCCAGCAGCTCGGGACAGGGCGGCGAGCAGTACTTC. Protein: CASSSGQGGEQYF.